Sequencing of this T cell receptor beta chain was carried out in a study of blood T cell repertoires in COVID-19. Study overall: Italy, Spain and the United States were the sources of the convalescent and acute COVID-19 samples. T cells, B-cell-depleted T cells, or PBMCs provided the cDNA or gDNA that served as material.

Per the study methods: Quantification of nucleated cells was approximated via reference gene primer amplification. The table came from immunoSEQ multiplex PCR; TCRdb's copy has only in-frame clones and leaves some out. V, J and clone size are taken as reported in that table, and D and trimming were inferred from the DNA itself. The profile shows about 59,000 clones, around 81% of them singletons. Sequencing input: peripheral blood. The receptor's source is a man aged 60 to 69 with acute or convalescent COVID-19.

CDR3 DNA sequence: TGTGCCAGTAGTGCTAGCGGGGTAGCTTACAATGAGCAGTTCTTC. It is translated as CASSASGVAYNEQFF. This chain links TRBV19 with TRBJ2-1; TRBD2 matches 9 bases. V shed 5 bases and J 4 bases; nucleotides not matched to a gene: 6. The CDR3 is 15 residues long. Per the germline V gene, CDR1 is LNHDA and CDR2 is SQIVND (reference sequence). Combining the CDR3 with reference TRBV19 and TRBJ2-1 gives the whole variable domain DGGITQSPKYLFRKEGQNVTLSCEQNLNHDAMYWYRQDPGQGLRLIYYSQIVNDFQKGDIAEGYSVSREKKESFPLTVTSAQKNPTAFYLCASSASGVAYNEQFFGPGTRLTVL.